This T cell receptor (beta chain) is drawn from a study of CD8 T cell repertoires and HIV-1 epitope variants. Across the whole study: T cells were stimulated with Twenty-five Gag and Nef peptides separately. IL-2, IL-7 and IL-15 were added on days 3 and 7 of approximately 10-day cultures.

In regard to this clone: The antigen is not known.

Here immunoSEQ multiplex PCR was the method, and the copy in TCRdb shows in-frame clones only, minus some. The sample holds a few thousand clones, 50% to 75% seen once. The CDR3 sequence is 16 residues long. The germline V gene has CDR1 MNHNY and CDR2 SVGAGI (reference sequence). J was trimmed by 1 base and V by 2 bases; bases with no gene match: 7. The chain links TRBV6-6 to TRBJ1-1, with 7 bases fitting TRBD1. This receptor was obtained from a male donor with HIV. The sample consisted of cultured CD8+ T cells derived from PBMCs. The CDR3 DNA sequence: TGTGCCAGCAGTTACCCCGGAGACAGGGCGAACACTGAAGCTTTCTTT. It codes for CASSYPGDRANTEAFF.